This TCR beta chain was sequenced during a study of T cells in Graves' hyperthyroidism and ophthalmopathy. Study at large: Pretreatment peripheral blood was obtained at initial diagnosis.

The V gene's germline CDR1 is MDHEN and CDR2 SYDVKM. The CDR3 spans 15 residues. The V gene lost 2 bases and the J gene lost 4 bases, with 13 bases spanning the gap. Study results and caveats: In the blood, most expanded thyroid clonotypes above 0.001 appeared as well.

This clonotype was seen at least ten times. What it binds is not known. The diagnostic basis comprised clinical symptoms, serum thyroxine and TRAb, thyroid ultrasound and orbital computed tomography. RNA transcripts provided the source from which TCR beta CDR3 regions were amplified. TCR CDR3 regions were first amplified by RT-PCR with HTBI primers. MiXCR was run by TCRdb on the multiplex PCR reads, yielding one entry per CDR3 protein. The sample yields about 600,000 distinct CDR3 sequences, about 15% seen once. The source of this sequence is a woman aged 45-60 years with Graves' ophthalmopathy. The genes are TRBV28 and TRBJ2-3; D not certain. Sequenced input: blood. This CDR3 is CASSLGGWYPDTQYF. CDR3 DNA: TGTGCCAGCAGTTTAGGTGGCTGGTACCCAGATACGCAGTATTTT.